The 12 T cell receptor beta chains presented below share a single source sample, sequenced in a study of vaccination and CD4 T cells after COVID-19. Cultured CD4+ T cells had their DNA profiled by the Oncomine TCR Beta short-read assay. TCRdb fed the PCR reads into MiXCR, producing one record per CDR3 protein. The sample includes roughly 12,000 distinct CDR3 sequences, under 55% of them seen just once. The treatment here: approximately nine-day PBMC culture with coronavirus spike peptide pools or control peptides (ViraFEST assay). Their target antigens are unknown. Sequences were obtained from CD4+ T cells from blood, cultured in vitro. These receptor sequences come from a human donor who had recovered from COVID-19.

The V and J genes are TRBV19 and TRBJ1-1; 9 bases line up with TRBD1. The CDR3 consists of 15 residues. The V gene end was trimmed by 5 bases and the J gene end by 6 bases; junction bases not matched to a gene: 10. CDR1 is LNHDA, CDR2 SQIVND, per germline (reference sequence). The CDR3 spells CASSDPGTGKPEAFF. The CDR3 DNA follows: TGTGCCAGTAGTGACCCCGGGACAGGGAAGCCTGAAGCTTTCTTT.

The gene calls are TRBV30 and TRBJ1-5; no clear D. The CDR3 extends over 13 amino acids. Germline V gene sequence: CDR1 GTSNPN, CDR2 SVGIG (reference sequence). The V end lost 1 base, the J end lost 1 base, and 5 bases lay between the germline ends. The DNA for the CDR3 is TGTGCCTGGAGTGCAACAAGCAATCAGCCCCAGCATTTT. The encoded protein is CAWSATSNQPQHF. The whole variable domain, remainder taken from reference TRBV30 and TRBJ1-5, is SQTIHQWPATLVQPVGSPLSLECTVEGTSNPNLYWYRQAAGRGLQLLFYSVGIGQISSEVPQNLSASRPQDRQFILSSKKLLLSDSGFYLCAWSATSNQPQHFGDGTRLSIL.

This chain links TRBV30 with TRBJ1-2, with D perhaps TRBD1 (6 bases). CDR1 GTSNPN and CDR2 SVGIG come from the germline V gene (reference sequence). V was trimmed by 6 bases and J by 5 bases, leaving 10 bases between them. The CDR3 extends over 11 amino acids. CDR3 sequence (DNA): TGTGCCTGTGGACAGAAGTATGGCTACACCTTC. Its protein is CACGQKYGYTF.

The rearrangement links TRBV12-3 or TRBV12-4 to TRBJ2-5; 8 bases fit TRBD2. The CDR3 length is 13 residues. V lost 3 bases to trimming and J lost 6 bases; unmatched junction nucleotides: 3. The chain's CDR3 is CASSFGGAKTQYF. Here the CDR3 DNA reads TGTGCCAGCAGTTTCGGGGGGGCCAAGACCCAGTACTTC.

As to this clonotype: An end of the junction does not agree with germline; a read error may underlie this. The V call is TRBV4-1, the J call TRBJ2-3; TRBD2 matches at 9 bases. The CDR3 loop spans 19 amino acids. Germline assignment: CDR1 MGHRA and CDR2 YSYEKL. CDR3 bases: TGCGCCAGCAGCCAGCCCGCCGGGGCGGCGGGAGGGTCCACAGATATGCAGTATTTT. Amino acids: CASSQPAGAAGGSTDMQYF.

The chain combines TRBV12-3 or TRBV12-4 with TRBJ2-7; 7 bases map to TRBD2. This CDR3 contains 14 residues. V shed 2 bases and J 2 bases; nucleotides not matched to a gene: 3. CDR3 residues: CASSLTGGPYEQYF. Here the CDR3 DNA reads TGTGCCAGCAGTTTAACGGGAGGCCCCTACGAGCAGTACTTC.

V usage is TRBV6-1 and J usage is TRBJ1-2; 8 bases align to TRBD1. The CDR3 is 15 amino acids. Germline loops: CDR1 MNHNS, CDR2 SASEGT. Losses at the gene ends were 1 base for V and 4 bases for J; bases not matched to a gene: 5. The DNA for the CDR3 is TGTGCCAGCAGTGAAGTTTCGCAGGGGGCCTATGGCTACACCTTC. Residues: CASSEVSQGAYGYTF.

The chain links TRBV24-1 to TRBJ2-2; D is undetermined. V shed 7 bases and J shed 3 bases, with 11 bases lying between them. The CDR3 is 14 amino acids. Germline CDR1 reads KGHDR; CDR2 reads SFDVKD. CDR3 protein: CATSAVTDTGELFF. The CDR3 DNA reads TGTGCCACCAGCGCCGTGACGGACACCGGGGAGCTGTTTTTT.

The V and J genes are TRBV20-1 and TRBJ2-3, with D possibly TRBD1 on 6 matching bases. Germline V lookup: CDR1 DFQATT, CDR2 SNEGSKA (reference sequence). This CDR3 comprises 16 residues. V was cut by 2 bases and J by 6 bases, with 21 bases left in between. CDR3 bases: TGCAGTGCTAGACACCTCCTGGCCGACAGGTTGGATACGCAGTATTTT. Protein product: CSARHLLADRLDTQYF.

The V gene is TRBV28, the J gene TRBJ1-2, with D tentatively TRBD1 (6 bases). The V gene lost 5 bases and the J gene lost 3 bases, with 16 bases spanning the gap. The CDR3 length is 15 residues. From germline, CDR1 is MDHEN and CDR2 SYDVKM. CDR3 sequence: CASSAPRGGDYGYTF. Here the CDR3 DNA reads TGTGCCAGCAGTGCGCCGAGGGGGGGGGACTATGGCTACACCTTC.

The chain joins TRBV7-8 to TRBJ2-7, with 8 bases that match TRBD2. This CDR3 region has 16 residues. J was trimmed by 1 base and V by 5 bases; bases with no gene match: 10. Germline assignment: CDR1 SGHVS and CDR2 FQNEAQ. The CDR3 sequence: CASSPAAGGWSYEQYF. CDR3 coding DNA: TGTGCCAGCAGCCCGGCGGCGGGGGGTTGGTCCTACGAGCAGTACTTC.

This clonotype has more than one count but fewer than ten. The chain recombines TRBV2 with TRBJ1-5, with unresolved D. V was shortened by 6 bases and J by 5 bases, with 8 bases between the two germline ends. CDR1 and CDR2 (germline): SNHLY, FYNNEI. The CDR3 length is 12 residues. In nucleotides, the CDR3 is TGTGCCAGCAGGGGAACAGATCAGCCCCAGCATTTT. This translates into CASRGTDQPQHF. Full variable domain (rest looked up from reference TRBV2 and TRBJ1-5): EPEVTQTPSHQVTQMGQEVILRCVPISNHLYFYWYRQILGQKVEFLVSFYNNEISEKSEIFDDQFSVERPDGSNFTLKIRSTKLEDSAMYFCASRGTDQPQHFGDGTRLSIL.